A single sample is the source of the 8 T cell receptor beta chains below, sequenced in a study of T cells in Graves' hyperthyroidism and ophthalmopathy. Amplified regions were TCR beta CDR3 sequences from RNA transcripts. With the HTBI primer set, the TCR CDR3 went through a first round of RT-PCR. TCRdb independently ran MiXCR on the multiplex PCR reads; one entry per CDR3 protein. The data contain under 450,000 distinct CDR3 sequences, roughly 13% of them seen just once; the ten biggest clones take up less than 25%. The sample consisted of blood. All receptors come from a man aged 25 to 40 with Graves' hyperthyroidism that later progressed to Graves' ophthalmopathy.

V is TRBV7-2 and J is TRBJ2-5; the D gene is possibly TRBD2 (6 bases). Trimming cost V 1 base and J 2 bases, with 14 bases left between them. The CDR3 loop spans 16 amino acids. The germline V gene has CDR1 SGHTA and CDR2 FQGNSA. The CDR3 nucleotides are TGTGCCAGCAGCTTAGGCCCACTAGCAGGGCAAGAGACCCAGTACTTC. Residues: CASSLGPLAGQETQYF. Together with reference TRBV7-2 and TRBJ2-5, the CDR3 gives the full variable domain: GAGVSQSPSNKVTEKGKDVELRCDPISGHTALYWYRQSLGQGLEFLIYFQGNSAPDKSGLPSDRFSAERTGGSVSTLTIQRTQQEDSAVYLCASSLGPLAGQETQYFGPGTRLLVL.

V is TRBV4-1 and J is TRBJ2-5; tentatively, D is TRBD1 (6 bases). CDR1 is MGHRA, CDR2 YSYEKL, per germline. The CDR3 extends over 14 amino acids. Trimming shortened V by 0 bases and J by 4 bases, and 9 bases separated the two germline ends. CDR3 amino acids: CASSQDWGPETQYF. In DNA form, the CDR3 reads TGCGCCAGCAGCCAAGATTGGGGGCCAGAGACCCAGTACTTC.

This clonotype has more than one count but fewer than ten. The rearrangement links TRBV7-9 to TRBJ2-1; TRBD2 matches at 10 bases. Looked up from germline, CDR1 is SEHNR and CDR2 is FQNEAQ (reference sequence). V dropped 5 bases and J dropped 7; count of bases not matched to a gene: 8. The CDR3 extends over 15 amino acids. The CDR3 loop is CASSHSTSGRNEQFF. DNA for the CDR3: TGTGCCAGCAGCCACTCGACTAGCGGGCGTAATGAGCAGTTCTTC.

The genes are TRBV12-3 or TRBV12-4 and TRBJ2-6; possibly TRBD1 for D (7 bases). This CDR3 comprises 14 residues. V lost 5 bases to trimming and J lost 3 bases, with 8 bases between them. The CDR3 sequence is CASSQGGGANVLTF. For the CDR3, the DNA is TGTGCCAGCAGTCAGGGGGGTGGGGCCAACGTCCTGACTTTC.

This clonotype was detected many times. The chain uses TRBV3-1 and TRBJ1-2; the D gene is possibly TRBD1 (6 bases). Looked up from germline, CDR1 is LGHDT and CDR2 is YNNKEL (reference sequence). The CDR3 loop spans 16 amino acids. Trimming shortened V by 0 bases and J by 2 bases, and 13 bases separated the two germline ends. Written as DNA, the CDR3 is TGTGCCAGCAGCCAAGAGGCAGGGGATTACAACTATGGCTACACCTTC. Translated: CASSQEAGDYNYGYTF.

On this clonotype itself: With a much larger clone just one base away, this may be a read error. The rearrangement joins TRBV28 to TRBJ1-3, with D hard to call. Germline assignment: CDR1 MDHEN and CDR2 SYDVKM. The length of the CDR3 is 14 residues. CDR3 amino acids: CAGSLGFSGNTIYF. The DNA of the CDR3 is TGTGCCGGCAGTTTAGGATTCTCTGGAAACACCATATATTTT.

In this sample, this clonotype turned up many times. The rearrangement joins TRBV28 to TRBJ2-7; a weak D match, TRBD1 (5 bases). Germline V lookup: CDR1 MDHEN, CDR2 SYDVKM. The V end was cut by 3 bases, the J end by 4 bases, with 13 bases between. This CDR3 is built from 14 residues. CDR3 in amino acids: CASSFRVSSYEQYF. Written as DNA, the CDR3 is TGTGCCAGCAGTTTCAGGGTGTCCTCTTACGAGCAGTACTTC.

In this sample, this clonotype turned up many times. This chain joins TRBV28 and TRBJ2-7, with TRBD1 identical over 11 bases. The CDR3 is made up of 15 amino acids. V dropped 3 bases and J dropped 5; count of bases not matched to a gene: 6. Per germline, CDR1 MDHEN and CDR2 SYDVKM. CDR3 region: CASSFSGQGAHEQYF. DNA for the CDR3: TGTGCCAGCAGTTTTAGTGGACAGGGGGCCCACGAGCAGTACTTC. Combining the CDR3 with reference TRBV28 and TRBJ2-7 gives the whole variable domain DVKVTQSSRYLVKRTGEKVFLECVQDMDHENMFWYRQDPGLGLRLIYFSYDVKMKEKGDIPEGYSVSREKKERFSLILESASTNQTSMYLCASSFSGQGAHEQYFGPGTRLTVT.